One sample yielded the 3 T cell receptor beta chains listed below, sequenced in a study of beta chain features in type 1 diabetes. TCRB transcripts that were expressed got sequenced, as all of the isolated RNA had been reverse transcribed. Libraries were prepared by immunoSEQ multiplex PCR; TCRdb keeps only in-frame clonotypes and omits some of them. The table has about 450,000 clones, 11% seen once. Sequenced sample: naive CD4+ T cells from blood. Receptors originate from a woman aged 18-29 years in good health.

V is TRBV6-5 and J is TRBJ2-5; D is undetermined. Per the germline V gene, CDR1 is MNHEY and CDR2 is SVGAGI. The V end lost 2 bases, the J end lost 7 bases, and 14 bases lay between the germline ends. The CDR3 has 14 amino acids. This CDR3 reads CASSYEAPTATQYF. For the CDR3, the DNA is TGTGCCAGCAGTTACGAGGCCCCGACTGCGACCCAGTACTTC.

This chain joins TRBV6-6 and TRBJ2-7, with D possibly being TRBD1 or TRBD2 (5 bases each). V dropped 9 bases and J dropped 0 bases, with 15 bases sitting between them. Germline loops: CDR1 MNHNY, CDR2 SVGAGI (reference sequence). This CDR3 is 14 amino acids long. The CDR3 loop reads CASQGRESSYEQYF. CDR3 DNA: TGTGCCAGTCAAGGCAGGGAGAGCTCCTACGAGCAGTACTTC.

The chain employs TRBV19 and TRBJ2-2; D uncertain. The germline gives CDR1 LNHDA, CDR2 SQIVND (reference sequence). The CDR3 runs to 14 residues. V was shortened by 1 base and J by 4 bases, with 7 bases between the two germline ends. The CDR3 here is CASSIGRGTGELFF. In nucleotides, the CDR3 is TGTGCCAGTAGTATAGGTCGCGGCACCGGGGAGCTGTTTTTT.